These 2 T cell receptor beta chains came from one sample sequenced in a study of response to subunit inactivated influenza vaccine. MiXCR, applied by TCRdb to the RT-PCR reads, yields one record per CDR3 protein. Here the sample spans approximately 680,000 distinct CDR3 sequences, 15% to 19% being singletons. Sequencing was performed on PBMCs from blood, taken approximately 12 days after vaccination. These receptors originate from a man aged 45-65 years who received an inactivated influenza vaccine.

The chain uses TRBV15 and TRBJ1-1; TRBD1 matches at 8 bases. Germline trimming cut 4 bases from V and 4 bases from J; bases unmatched to any gene: 8. The germline gives CDR1 LNHNV, CDR2 YYDKDF (reference sequence). This CDR3 contains 15 residues. This CDR3 reads CATSKSRGPGTEAFF. The CDR3 DNA sequence: TGTGCCACCAGCAAGAGCAGGGGGCCGGGCACTGAAGCTTTCTTT.

This clonotype was counted a few times. V is TRBV3-1 and J is TRBJ2-7, with 9 bases lining up with TRBD1. This CDR3 is 17 amino acids long. The trim removed 5 bases at V and 1 base at J, leaving 12 bases unmatched. In germline, CDR1 is LGHDT, CDR2 YNNKEL (reference sequence). This chain's CDR3 is CASSDKRYRGQSYEQYF. Written as DNA, the CDR3 is TGTGCCAGCAGCGACAAGAGATACAGGGGGCAGTCCTACGAGCAGTACTTC.